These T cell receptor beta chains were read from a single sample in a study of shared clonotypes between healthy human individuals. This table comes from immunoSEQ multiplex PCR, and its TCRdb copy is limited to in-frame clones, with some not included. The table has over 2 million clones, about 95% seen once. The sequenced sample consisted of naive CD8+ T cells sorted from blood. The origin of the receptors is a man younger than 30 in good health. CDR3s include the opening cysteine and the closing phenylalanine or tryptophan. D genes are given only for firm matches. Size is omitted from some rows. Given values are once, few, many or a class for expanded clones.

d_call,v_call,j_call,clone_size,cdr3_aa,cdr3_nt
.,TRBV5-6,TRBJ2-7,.,CASSSGSPYEQYF,TGTGCCAGCAGCTCAGGGTCCCCCTACGAGCAGTACTTC
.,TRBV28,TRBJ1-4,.,CASSYPPEGSEKLFF,TGTGCCAGCAGTTATCCGCCCGAAGGTAGTGAAAAACTGTTTTTT
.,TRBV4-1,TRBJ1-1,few,CASRLEQADTEAFF,TGCGCCAGCAGACTTGAGCAGGCGGACACTGAAGCTTTCTTT
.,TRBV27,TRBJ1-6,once,CASTPWDNPLGPLHF,TGTGCCAGCACCCCTTGGGACAACCCTTTGGGGCCCCTCCACTTT
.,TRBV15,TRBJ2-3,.,CATSRTVPSTDTQYF,TGTGCCACCAGCAGAACAGTTCCTAGCACAGATACGCAGTATTTT
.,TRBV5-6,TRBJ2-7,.,CASSPGEGGPYEQYF,TGTGCCAGCAGCCCGGGGGAGGGGGGCCCCTACGAGCAGTACTTC
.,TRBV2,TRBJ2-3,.,CASRGPSTDTQYF,TGTGCCAGCAGAGGACCTAGCACAGATACGCAGTATTTT
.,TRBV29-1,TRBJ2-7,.,CSVTQTYEQYF,TGCAGCGTTACTCAGACCTACGAGCAGTACTTC
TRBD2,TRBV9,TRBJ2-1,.,CASSVAGGRNEQFF,TGTGCCAGCAGCGTAGCGGGGGGGCGAAATGAGCAGTTCTTC
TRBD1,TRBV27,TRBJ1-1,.,CASSFAGTGTTEAFF,TGTGCCAGCAGTTTTGCCGGGACAGGGACCACTGAAGCTTTCTTT
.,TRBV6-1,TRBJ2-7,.,CASSDPRYEQYF,TGTGCCAGCAGTGACCCAAGATACGAGCAGTACTTC